This is a list of T cell receptor beta chains from one sample in a study of blood T cell repertoires in COVID-19. Only in-frame clones appear in the TCRdb table, and some are missing; sequencing was by immunoSEQ multiplex PCR. The sample includes under 350,000 clones, 70% to 90% seen only once; the top ten take 9.5% to 12%. The sample taken for sequencing was peripheral blood. These receptors were collected from a woman between 65 and 79 years old with acute or convalescent COVID-19. The CDR3 runs from the conserved cysteine through the conserved F or W. Each record gives: V gene, D gene, CDR3 length, clone size, J gene, CDR3 DNA, CDR3 protein. A D gene is named only where the DNA matches it firmly. For some rows the clone size is stated as once, few or many, or as a class when expanded; others skip it.

V gene: TRBV6-5
D gene: .
CDR3 length: 13
clone size: once
J gene: TRBJ1-4
CDR3 DNA: TGTGCCAGCCGCGGTTTGGGGGGGCTGAAACTGTTTTTT
CDR3 protein: CASRGLGGLKLFF

V gene: TRBV7-8
D gene: .
CDR3 length: 14
clone size: .
J gene: TRBJ2-7
CDR3 DNA: TGTGCCAGCAGTTTGGGGGCGGCTGCCTACGAGCAGTACTTC
CDR3 protein: CASSLGAAAYEQYF

V gene: TRBV11-2
D gene: TRBD1
CDR3 length: 14
clone size: .
J gene: TRBJ2-5
CDR3 DNA: TGTGCCAGCAGCTCAGGGACAGGGAAAGAGACCCAGTACTTC
CDR3 protein: CASSSGTGKETQYF

V gene: TRBV2
D gene: .
CDR3 length: 17
clone size: .
J gene: TRBJ1-4
CDR3 DNA: TGTGCCAGCAGTCTTACAAACAACAGGGATGTTTCCGAAAAACTGTTTTTT
CDR3 protein: CASSLTNNRDVSEKLFF

V gene: TRBV11-2
D gene: TRBD1
CDR3 length: 16
clone size: .
J gene: TRBJ2-4
CDR3 DNA: TGTGCCAGCAGCTTAGATCCCTGGACAGGGGGAAACATTCAGTACTTC
CDR3 protein: CASSLDPWTGGNIQYF

V gene: TRBV11-3
D gene: .
CDR3 length: 13
clone size: .
J gene: TRBJ1-1
CDR3 DNA: TGTGCCAGCTCCGCGGTAGGGAACACTGAAGCTTTCTTT
CDR3 protein: CASSAVGNTEAFF

V gene: TRBV2
D gene: .
CDR3 length: 13
clone size: .
J gene: TRBJ2-7
CDR3 DNA: TGTGCCAGCAGTGAAGCGCAGGGGTACGAGCAGTACTTC
CDR3 protein: CASSEAQGYEQYF

V gene: TRBV19
D gene: .
CDR3 length: 16
clone size: .
J gene: TRBJ1-4
CDR3 DNA: TGTGCCAGTAGTCCAGGCCCGAGGGCGGCTAATGAAAAACTGTTTTTT
CDR3 protein: CASSPGPRAANEKLFF

V gene: TRBV2
D gene: .
CDR3 length: 12
clone size: .
J gene: TRBJ2-7
CDR3 DNA: TGTGCCAGCACGCACTCCGCCTACGAGCAGTACTTC
CDR3 protein: CASTHSAYEQYF

V gene: TRBV3-1/TRBV3-2
D gene: .
CDR3 length: 16
clone size: .
J gene: TRBJ2-2
CDR3 DNA: TGTGCCAGCAGCCAAGAGGTGGGGCGCGGCACCGGGGAGCTGTTTTTT
CDR3 protein: CASSQEVGRGTGELFF

V gene: TRBV5-1
D gene: .
CDR3 length: 14
clone size: .
J gene: TRBJ1-6
CDR3 DNA: TGCGCCAGCAGCCCGGTTCCTGATAATTCACCCCTCCACTTT
CDR3 protein: CASSPVPDNSPLHF

V gene: TRBV5-1
D gene: .
CDR3 length: 14
clone size: .
J gene: TRBJ1-2
CDR3 DNA: TGCGCCAGCAGAAATACTGACAGTTACTATGGCTACACCTTC
CDR3 protein: CASRNTDSYYGYTF

V gene: TRBV2
D gene: TRBD2
CDR3 length: 16
clone size: .
J gene: TRBJ2-3
CDR3 DNA: TGTGCCAGCAGTGAAACCCTAGCGGGGTTCACAGATACGCAGTATTTT
CDR3 protein: CASSETLAGFTDTQYF

V gene: TRBV6-5
D gene: TRBD1
CDR3 length: 14
clone size: once
J gene: TRBJ1-2
CDR3 DNA: TGTGCCAGCAGAGGGACAGGAATTAACTATGGCTACACCTTC
CDR3 protein: CASRGTGINYGYTF

V gene: TRBV5-5
D gene: .
CDR3 length: 15
clone size: .
J gene: TRBJ2-7
CDR3 DNA: TGTGCCAGCAGCTTGAGACAGGATAACTCCTACGAGCAGTACTTC
CDR3 protein: CASSLRQDNSYEQYF

V gene: TRBV3-1/TRBV3-2
D gene: .
CDR3 length: 14
clone size: .
J gene: TRBJ1-2
CDR3 DNA: TGTGCCAGCAGCCAGCAGGGAAGCTACTATGGCTACACCTTC
CDR3 protein: CASSQQGSYYGYTF

V gene: TRBV7-2
D gene: .
CDR3 length: 14
clone size: .
J gene: TRBJ1-5
CDR3 DNA: TGTGCCAGCAGCCCGAGGCTGGGCAATCAGCCCCAGCATTTT
CDR3 protein: CASSPRLGNQPQHF

V gene: TRBV5-4
D gene: TRBD2
CDR3 length: 15
clone size: .
J gene: TRBJ2-5
CDR3 DNA: TGTGCCAGCAGCTTGACTAGCGGGAATCAAGAGACCCAGTACTTC
CDR3 protein: CASSLTSGNQETQYF

V gene: TRBV27
D gene: .
CDR3 length: 13
clone size: .
J gene: TRBJ1-1
CDR3 DNA: TGTGCCAGCAGCTCGAACAAGAACACTGAAGCTTTCTTT
CDR3 protein: CASSSNKNTEAFF

V gene: TRBV5-4
D gene: .
CDR3 length: 16
clone size: once
J gene: TRBJ1-1
CDR3 DNA: TGTGCCAGCCATAGGGGGGGTTCTCGTTATAACACTGAAGCTTTCTTT
CDR3 protein: CASHRGGSRYNTEAFF

V gene: TRBV6-5
D gene: .
CDR3 length: 13
clone size: .
J gene: TRBJ1-1
CDR3 DNA: TGTGCCAGCACCCCGCGCCGGGGAACTGAAGCTTTCTTT
CDR3 protein: CASTPRRGTEAFF

V gene: TRBV19
D gene: .
CDR3 length: 14
clone size: .
J gene: TRBJ2-6
CDR3 DNA: TGTGCCAGTAGCGGGGGCTCTGGGGCCAACGTCCTGACTTTC
CDR3 protein: CASSGGSGANVLTF

V gene: TRBV19
D gene: .
CDR3 length: 13
clone size: .
J gene: TRBJ2-1
CDR3 DNA: TGTGCCAGTAGCCCAGATAACGACAATGAGCAGTTCTTC
CDR3 protein: CASSPDNDNEQFF

V gene: TRBV25-1
D gene: .
CDR3 length: 12
clone size: .
J gene: TRBJ1-2
CDR3 DNA: TGTGCCAGCAGAGAAGGCAACTATGGCTACACCTTC
CDR3 protein: CASREGNYGYTF

V gene: TRBV6-1
D gene: TRBD1
CDR3 length: 15
clone size: .
J gene: TRBJ1-1
CDR3 DNA: TGTGCCAGCCTTGAGTCCTCCGGGACAGGGAGCGAAGCTTTCTTT
CDR3 protein: CASLESSGTGSEAFF

V gene: TRBV6-5
D gene: TRBD1
CDR3 length: 14
clone size: .
J gene: TRBJ1-1
CDR3 DNA: TGTGCCAGCAGCAACGACAGGGGTCCTACTGAAGCTTTCTTT
CDR3 protein: CASSNDRGPTEAFF

V gene: TRBV5-4
D gene: .
CDR3 length: 14
clone size: .
J gene: TRBJ1-1
CDR3 DNA: TGTGCCAGCAGCTTGAGGCGGGGAAGCACTGAAGCTTTCTTT
CDR3 protein: CASSLRRGSTEAFF

V gene: TRBV28
D gene: .
CDR3 length: 13
clone size: few
J gene: TRBJ1-5
CDR3 DNA: TGTGCCAGCAGTCAGGGTTATAATCAGCCCCAGCATTTT
CDR3 protein: CASSQGYNQPQHF

V gene: TRBV6-6
D gene: .
CDR3 length: 14
clone size: .
J gene: TRBJ1-2
CDR3 DNA: TGTGCCAGCAGTTACTCGCTCGGGGACTATGGCTACACCTTC
CDR3 protein: CASSYSLGDYGYTF

V gene: TRBV28
D gene: .
CDR3 length: 15
clone size: .
J gene: TRBJ1-4
CDR3 DNA: TGTGCCAGCAGTTTATCCAGGGCCGGTGGTGAAAAACTGTTTTTT
CDR3 protein: CASSLSRAGGEKLFF

V gene: TRBV5-6
D gene: TRBD1
CDR3 length: 18
clone size: .
J gene: TRBJ1-4
CDR3 DNA: TGTGCCAGCAGCTCCACTGGACAGGGCAAGACGACTAATGAAAAACTGTTTTTT
CDR3 protein: CASSSTGQGKTTNEKLFF

V gene: TRBV7-8
D gene: TRBD2
CDR3 length: 12
clone size: .
J gene: TRBJ2-3
CDR3 DNA: TGTGCCAGCAGTCCCGGGGGGTCAACGCAGTATTTT
CDR3 protein: CASSPGGSTQYF

V gene: TRBV6-1
D gene: .
CDR3 length: 15
clone size: .
J gene: TRBJ1-3
CDR3 DNA: TGTGCCAGCAGTGAAACTTGGGGGCGCGAAAACACCATATATTTT
CDR3 protein: CASSETWGRENTIYF